This T cell receptor beta chain was captured by sequencing in a study of T cell repertoires in aging, cancer and after chemotherapy. Study background: Six age groups, ranging from 30 or younger to 70 or older, included the donors. General study findings and limits: Age-matched healthy donors had significantly more diverse, less clonal blood TCR repertoires than untreated cancer patients.

The germline V and J ends were trimmed by 0 bases and 1 base, with 4 bases remaining between them. Per the germline V gene, CDR1 is SGHNT and CDR2 is YYREEE (reference sequence). CDR3 size: 13 residues. Peripheral blood genomic DNA, not sorted cells or RNA, was the template. Rearranged V-D-J TRB sequences were amplified with a mixed TRB-A/B primer pool. MiXCR, run by TCRdb on the multiplex PCR reads, gives a single entry per CDR3 protein. This sample has approximately 9,800 distinct CDR3 sequences, with around 38% found just once. This clonotype has more than one count but fewer than ten. The antigen remains undetermined.

This chain joins TRBV5-4 and TRBJ1-2; no firm D call. This sequence was found in a human donor in good health. Specimen: blood. CDR3 protein: CASSLVGNYGYTF. As DNA, the CDR3 is TGTGCCAGCAGCTTGGTGGGTAACTATGGCTACACCTTC.